Listed here are 20 T cell receptor beta chains from one sample, sequenced in a study of T cells in Graves' hyperthyroidism and ophthalmopathy. Researchers amplified the TCR beta CDR3 regions from RNA transcripts. The HTBI primer set was used in a first-round RT-PCR of the TCR CDR3. TCRdb re-derived calls from the multiplex PCR reads in MiXCR, one entry per CDR3 protein. The sample consists of a few hundred thousand distinct CDR3 sequences, approximately 15% of them appearing once. The material sequenced was blood. The origin of the receptors is a young woman with Graves' hyperthyroidism that later progressed to Graves' ophthalmopathy.

This clonotype was counted ten times or more. This chain links TRBV28 with TRBJ1-5; D is unclear. V dropped 3 bases and J dropped 2 bases, with 14 bases sitting between them. The CDR3 length is 16 residues. Germline V gene lookup returns CDR1 MDHEN and CDR2 SYDVKM. The CDR3 loop reads CASSFPAIGGNQPQHF. CDR3 nucleotides: TGTGCCAGCAGTTTTCCGGCTATTGGGGGCAATCAGCCCCAGCATTTT.

As to this clonotype: This could be a read error, since a much larger clone is one nucleotide away. The rearrangement uses TRBV4-1 and TRBJ2-7; 7 bases align to TRBD1. The CDR3 sequence is 15 residues long. The germline V gene encodes CDR1 MGHRA and CDR2 YSYEKL. CDR3: CARSQETGLSYEQYF. CDR3 nucleotides: TGCGCCCGCAGCCAAGAGACAGGGCTCTCCTACGAGCAGTACTTC.

This clonotype appeared many times. The chain uses TRBV11-1 and TRBJ1-3; D gene ambiguous. Trimming stripped 6 bases from V and 0 bases from J, with 9 bases between. The CDR3 length is 14 residues. Germline V lookup: CDR1 SGHAT, CDR2 FQDESV (reference sequence). CDR3 sequence reads: CASREGNSGNTIYF. The CDR3 region has the DNA TGTGCCAGCAGAGAAGGGAACTCTGGAAACACCATATATTTT.

There are a few counts of this clonotype. V is TRBV7-9 and J is TRBJ1-2; 9 nucleotides agree with TRBD1. The CDR3 extends over 12 amino acids. The V segment lost 11 bases and the J segment 4 bases; nucleotides outside the gene matches: 5. Germline loops: CDR1 SEHNR, CDR2 FQNEAQ (reference sequence). The CDR3 region is CAWGQGVYGYTF. CDR3 DNA sequence: TGTGCCTGGGGACAGGGAGTCTATGGCTACACCTTC.

V and J are TRBV24-1 and TRBJ2-2, with TRBD1 identical over 9 bases. Per germline, CDR1 KGHDR and CDR2 SFDVKD. J gave up 3 bases and V 4 bases, and 5 bases lay outside the gene matches. This CDR3 contains 16 residues. CDR3 sequence: CATSDRDRGDTGELFF. The CDR3 nucleotides are TGTGCCACCAGTGACCGCGACAGGGGGGACACCGGGGAGCTGTTTTTT.

This chain connects TRBV29-1 to TRBJ1-2; D unclear. The CDR3 contains 13 residues. Germline CDR1 reads SQVTM; CDR2 reads ANQGSEA. Trimming shortened V by 4 bases and J by 0 bases, and 9 bases separated the two germline ends. This chain's CDR3 is CSVGSAANYGYTF. CDR3 coding DNA: TGCAGCGTTGGATCTGCCGCTAACTATGGCTACACCTTC.

The V gene is TRBV20-1, the J gene TRBJ2-3; D is ambiguous. The V gene's germline CDR1 is DFQATT and CDR2 SNEGSKA (reference sequence). This CDR3 has 13 amino acids. V was trimmed by 4 bases and J by 2 bases, leaving 10 bases between them. CDR3 amino acids: CSANSETTDTQYF. CDR3 nucleotides: TGCAGTGCTAATTCCGAAACCACAGATACGCAGTATTTT.

This clonotype was counted many times. The rearrangement links TRBV2 to TRBJ1-4; a possible D gene is TRBD1 (5 bases). This CDR3 is built from 17 residues. Germline lookup yields CDR1 SNHLY and CDR2 FYNNEI. V gave up 5 bases and J gave up 0 bases, with 16 bases separating them. The CDR3 DNA is TGTGCCAGCAGTCTACAGGTTTACCGTGCAACTAATGAAAAACTGTTTTTT. Translated, it gives CASSLQVYRATNEKLFF.

This clonotype has at least ten counts. This chain joins TRBV2 and TRBJ1-2; TRBD1 is a possible D gene (6 bases). Trimming cost V 8 bases and J 0 bases, with 10 bases left between them. The CDR3 loop spans 13 amino acids. In germline, CDR1 is SNHLY, CDR2 FYNNEI. For the CDR3, the DNA is TGTGCCAGCCGGGACACACCTAACTATGGCTACACCTTC. Translating gives CASRDTPNYGYTF.

This clonotype was found many times. The chain links TRBV24-1 to TRBJ1-5; maybe TRBD1 (6 bases). Germline lookup yields CDR1 KGHDR and CDR2 SFDVKD. The CDR3 extends over 16 amino acids. The V end was cut by 4 bases, the J end by 3 bases, with 15 bases between. The CDR3 nucleotides read TGTGCCACCAGTGACAGACAGGCGGGAATCAATCAGCCCCAGCATTTT. Translating gives CATSDRQAGINQPQHF.

V is TRBV5-4 and J is TRBJ2-7; D is possibly TRBD1 (7 bases). V was shortened by 3 bases and J by 2 bases, with 15 bases between the two germline ends. The germline V gene encodes CDR1 SGHNT and CDR2 YYREEE (reference sequence). The CDR3 is 15 residues long. CDR3 in amino acids: CASSSGGRTTYEQYF. The CDR3 DNA is TGTGCCAGCAGCTCAGGGGGGCGAACAACCTACGAGCAGTACTTC.

The CDR3 bases are TGTGCCAGCTCACCACCACCGGGACTAGCGGGAGGCACGGGGACCCAGTACTTC. This encodes CASSPPPGLAGGTGTQYF. The chain employs TRBV18 and TRBJ2-5, with 15 nucleotides matching TRBD2. The CDR3 consists of 18 residues. The ends lost 0 bases at V and 7 bases at J; junction bases unmatched: 9. Per the germline V gene, CDR1 is KGHSH and CDR2 is LQKENI. The variable domain in full, completed from reference TRBV18 and TRBJ2-5, reads NAGVMQNPRHLVRRRGQEARLRCSPMKGHSHVYWYRQLPEEGLKFMVYLQKENIIDESGMPKERFSAEFPKEGPSILRIQQVVRGDSAAYFCASSPPPGLAGGTGTQYFGPGTRLLVL.

This clonotype was recorded many times. Here the CDR3 DNA reads TGTGCCAGCAGCGCGGGACTAGCGGGACGGACCGGGGAGCTGTTTTTT. This codes for CASSAGLAGRTGELFF. This chain connects TRBV5-6 to TRBJ2-2; 13 bases match TRBD2. Trimming removed 4 bases from V and 5 bases from J; junction bases left unmatched: 5. The germline V gene has CDR1 SGHDT and CDR2 YYEEEE. CDR3 length: 16 amino acids.

The sample holds many counts of this clonotype. The chain links TRBV20-1 to TRBJ2-5; TRBD2 aligns across 10 bases. The V gene end was trimmed by 0 bases and the J gene end by 1 base; junction bases not matched to a gene: 8. The CDR3 consists of 17 residues. From germline, CDR1 is DFQATT and CDR2 SNEGSKA (reference sequence). This CDR3 reads CSARDLGLAEIQETQYF. DNA of the CDR3: TGCAGTGCTAGAGATCTAGGACTAGCGGAGATCCAAGAGACCCAGTACTTC.

This clonotype showed up just a few times. This chain links TRBV28 with TRBJ1-4; D is possibly TRBD1 (6 bases). The CDR3 is 15 amino acids. CDR1 is MDHEN and CDR2 is SYDVKM in the germline V gene. V lost 5 bases, J lost 8 bases, and 18 bases lay in between. CDR3 sequence reads: CASSTGPYRVEKLFF. CDR3 nucleotides: TGTGCCAGCAGTACCGGCCCTTACAGGGTCGAAAAACTGTTTTTT.

The chain is built from TRBV7-9 and TRBJ2-7; 9 bases align to TRBD1. The V gene's germline CDR1 is SEHNR and CDR2 FQNEAQ (reference sequence). This CDR3 has 15 residues. J was trimmed by 6 bases and V by 5 bases; bases with no gene match: 11. The chain's CDR3 is CASSNPGQGGFEQYF. In DNA form, the CDR3 reads TGTGCCAGCAGCAACCCGGGACAGGGAGGCTTCGAGCAGTACTTC.

This clonotype was seen at least ten times. V gene TRBV7-9 combines with J gene TRBJ2-7, with D tentatively TRBD2 (7 bases). Germline V gives CDR1 SEHNR, CDR2 FQNEAQ (reference sequence). The CDR3 is 11 amino acids. V lost 11 bases to trimming and J lost 3 bases, with 11 bases between them. CDR3 nucleotides: TGTGCCGGGGGAGGGGGCTACGAGCAGTACTTC. Protein product: CAGGGGYEQYF.

The chain joins TRBV4-1 to TRBJ2-1, with D possibly matching TRBD1 (6 bases). Deletions cut 0 bases from V and 8 bases from J, with 23 bases between. CDR1 and CDR2 from the germline V gene are MGHRA and YSYEKL. The CDR3 totals 18 residues. The CDR3, as DNA: TGCGCCAGCAGCCAAGATCAATCTCGGGACATCAATCGGCATGAGCAGTTCTTC. Amino acids: CASSQDQSRDINRHEQFF.

This clonotype was counted at least ten times. The V and J genes are TRBV6-6 and TRBJ1-1, with D possibly matching TRBD1 (6 bases). The V gene lost 0 bases and the J gene lost 2 bases, with 16 bases spanning the gap. This CDR3 contains 17 residues. CDR1 MNHNY and CDR2 SVGAGI come from the germline V gene (reference sequence). The CDR3 nucleotides read TGTGCCAGCAGTTACTCAGGGGGGGGGCTACCCAACACTGAAGCTTTCTTT. Protein: CASSYSGGGLPNTEAFF.

In its sample, this clonotype was seen a few times. The V gene is TRBV7-9, the J gene TRBJ2-5; 7 bases fit TRBD2. CDR1 SEHNR and CDR2 FQNEAQ come from the germline V gene (reference sequence). V shed 5 bases and J 3 bases; nucleotides not matched to a gene: 9. The CDR3 covers 15 residues. CDR3 bases: TGTGCCAGCAGCCATAGACTAGCTGGAAAAGAGACCCAGTACTTC. Residues: CASSHRLAGKETQYF.